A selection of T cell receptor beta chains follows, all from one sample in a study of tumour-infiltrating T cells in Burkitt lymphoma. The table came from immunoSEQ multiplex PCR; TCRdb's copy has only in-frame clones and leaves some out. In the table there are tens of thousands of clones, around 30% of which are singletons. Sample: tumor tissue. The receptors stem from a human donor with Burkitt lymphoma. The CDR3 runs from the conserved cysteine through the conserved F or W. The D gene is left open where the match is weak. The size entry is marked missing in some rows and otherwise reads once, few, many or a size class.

CDR3nt: TGCGCCAGCAGCCAAGATTGGGGTCAAAACTATGGCTACACCTTC; CDR3aa: CASSQDWGQNYGYTF; j_gene: TRBJ1-2; v_gene: TRBV4-3; d_gene: NA; abundance: NA
CDR3nt: TGCGCCAGCAGCCGAGCTGGACAGACGTCAAATTCACCCCTCCACTTT; CDR3aa: CASSRAGQTSNSPLHF; j_gene: TRBJ1-6; v_gene: TRBV5-1; d_gene: NA; abundance: few
CDR3nt: TGTGCCAGCAGTTACCCCGGACAGGGGAACTACGAGCAGTACTTC; CDR3aa: CASSYPGQGNYEQYF; j_gene: TRBJ2-7; v_gene: TRBV6-6; d_gene: TRBD1; abundance: NA
CDR3nt: TGTGCCAGCAGTCGTCCGTTAAGGGCGCAGTATTTT; CDR3aa: CASSRPLRAQYF; j_gene: TRBJ2-3; v_gene: TRBV6-6; d_gene: NA; abundance: NA
CDR3nt: TGTGCCAGCAGCTCCGGACTAGGAACCTACGAGCAGTACTTC; CDR3aa: CASSSGLGTYEQYF; j_gene: TRBJ2-7; v_gene: TRBV7-2; d_gene: TRBD2; abundance: NA
CDR3nt: TGTGCCAGCAGCTTAGGGACGTTGCGGGCCTACGAGCAGTACTTC; CDR3aa: CASSLGTLRAYEQYF; j_gene: TRBJ2-7; v_gene: TRBV7-8; d_gene: NA; abundance: few
CDR3nt: TGTGCCAGCAGCCCCGGGGGGGTTAGATTAGATACGCAGTATTTT; CDR3aa: CASSPGGVRLDTQYF; j_gene: TRBJ2-3; v_gene: TRBV4-2; d_gene: TRBD2; abundance: NA
CDR3nt: TGTGCCAGTCTGATCCCAGGGGGCGATGGCTACACCTTC; CDR3aa: CASLIPGGDGYTF; j_gene: TRBJ1-2; v_gene: TRBV28; d_gene: TRBD1; abundance: NA
CDR3nt: TGCGCCAGCAGCCTTATAGTGGGAACAGATACGCAGTATTTT; CDR3aa: CASSLIVGTDTQYF; j_gene: TRBJ2-3; v_gene: TRBV5-1; d_gene: NA; abundance: few
CDR3nt: TGTGCCAGCAGTCCCCGAAGGAGACTATCGAGGGCCCACCAAGAGACCCAGTACTTC; CDR3aa: CASSPRRRLSRAHQETQYF; j_gene: TRBJ2-5; v_gene: TRBV27; d_gene: NA; abundance: NA
CDR3nt: TGTGCCAGCAGCTGGGGACGGGATGAGCAGTTCTTC; CDR3aa: CASSWGRDEQFF; j_gene: TRBJ2-1; v_gene: TRBV5-6; d_gene: NA; abundance: NA
CDR3nt: TGTGCCAGCAGTAACGGAAAGAACACTGAAGCTTTCTTT; CDR3aa: CASSNGKNTEAFF; j_gene: TRBJ1-1; v_gene: TRBV6-5; d_gene: NA; abundance: few
CDR3nt: TGTGCCAGCAGCCCCTGGGGGGATAGGAGGAAGAACACCGGGGAGCTGTTTTTT; CDR3aa: CASSPWGDRRKNTGELFF; j_gene: TRBJ2-2; v_gene: TRBV7-9; d_gene: NA; abundance: NA